Shown below are 19 T cell receptor beta chains from a single sample sequenced in a study of cytomegalovirus exposure and HLA in healthy donors. With 60 Vbeta and 13 Jbeta primers, the PCR was carried out. Some clones are missing from TCRdb's copy, which holds only in-frame ones; the method was immunoSEQ multiplex PCR. The profile shows approximately 170,000 clones, roughly 71% of them singletons. Sequenced input: PBMCs. Receptors were obtained from a girl between 5 and 17 years old in good health and CMV-seronegative.

The V and J genes are TRBV30 and TRBJ1-2; the D is unclear. CDR1 GTSNPN and CDR2 SVGIG come from the germline V gene (reference sequence). The V and J ends lost 3 bases and 4 bases respectively, with 12 bases between them. The CDR3 runs to 13 residues. Here the CDR3 DNA reads TGTGCCTGGAGCCCCTCGCTACCCTATGGCTACACCTTC. This codes for CAWSPSLPYGYTF.

The chain joins TRBV10-1 to TRBJ2-1; 9 nucleotides match TRBD1. This CDR3 has 14 amino acids. Germline CDR1 WNHNN, CDR2 SYGVQD (reference sequence). The V segment lost 3 bases and the J segment 8 bases; nucleotides outside the gene matches: 5. The CDR3 spells CASSESRTGDEQFF. CDR3 coding DNA: TGCGCCAGCAGTGAAAGCCGGACAGGGGATGAGCAGTTCTTC.

The rearrangement links TRBV19 to TRBJ1-1, with D unclear. CDR1 is LNHDA, CDR2 SQIVND, per germline (reference sequence). Trimming pared 3 bases from V and 1 base from J, leaving 9 bases between. This CDR3 region has 14 residues. This CDR3 reads CASSIKSGNTEAFF. For the CDR3, the DNA is TGTGCCAGTAGTATTAAGTCCGGGAACACTGAAGCTTTCTTT.

The chain carries TRBV4-2 and TRBJ2-5, with D unclear. Germline values: CDR1 LGHNA, CDR2 YNFKEQ. CDR3 length: 12 amino acids. With 6 bases removed from V and 4 bases from J, the gap between germline ends came to 9 bases. In DNA, the CDR3 is TGTGCCAGCAGTGAGACGGGAGAGACCCAGTACTTC. Amino acid sequence: CASSETGETQYF.

This clone was picked up a small number of times. The V gene is TRBV4-1, the J gene TRBJ1-1; D is ambiguous. CDR1 is MGHRA, CDR2 YSYEKL, per germline. V lost 0 bases, J lost 6 bases, and 20 bases lay in between. The CDR3 has 17 residues. The CDR3 is CASSQDRRTSLLAEAFF. In DNA form, the CDR3 reads TGCGCCAGCAGCCAAGATCGGAGGACCTCCCTTCTGGCTGAAGCTTTCTTT.

This chain uses TRBV7-8 with TRBJ2-7; 8 nucleotides align to TRBD2. V shed 4 bases and J 6 bases; nucleotides not matched to a gene: 14. The germline V gene has CDR1 SGHVS and CDR2 FQNEAQ. The CDR3 loop spans 16 amino acids. CDR3 sequence reads: CASSSHSGTSTGEQYF. As DNA, the CDR3 is TGTGCCAGCAGCTCCCACTCCGGGACTAGTACCGGCGAGCAGTACTTC.

This clone was counted only a few times. CDR3 nucleotide sequence: TGTGCCAGCAGCCCCCAAACGGGAAAGGGCGAGCAGTTCTTC. It codes for CASSPQTGKGEQFF. V and J are TRBV7-3 and TRBJ2-1, with D possibly matching TRBD2 (5 bases). V was pared by 5 bases and J by 10 bases, with 18 bases between. The germline CDR1 and CDR2 sequences are SGHTA and FQGTGA. The length of the CDR3 is 14 residues.

The V call is TRBV5-1, the J call TRBJ1-4, with D perhaps matching TRBD1 (5 bases). V was clipped by 0 bases and J by 8 bases, with 14 bases between them. The V gene's germline CDR1 is SGHRS and CDR2 YFSETQ. The CDR3 consists of 15 residues. The CDR3 DNA sequence: TGCGCCAGCAGCTTGGTCTGGGGCCGGCAGGAAAAACTGTTTTTT. Amino acid sequence: CASSLVWGRQEKLFF.

This clone was observed a single time. The chain carries TRBV5-1 and TRBJ1-1, with a weak D call TRBD1 (6 bases). Germline V gene data show CDR1 as SGHRS and CDR2 as YFSETQ. The length of the CDR3 is 16 residues. Trimming shortened V by 4 bases and J by 1 base, and 17 bases separated the two germline ends. The CDR3 loop reads CASSGFGTLKNTEAFF. For the CDR3, the DNA is TGCGCCAGCAGCGGGTTCGGGACACTAAAGAACACTGAAGCTTTCTTT.

This chain connects TRBV5-1 to TRBJ1-1; perhaps TRBD1 as D (5 bases). V was pared by 3 bases and J by 0 bases, with 12 bases between. This CDR3 has 15 amino acids. The germline V gene encodes CDR1 SGHRS and CDR2 YFSETQ. The CDR3 sequence: CASSSGQAMNTEAFF. In nucleotides, the CDR3 is TGCGCCAGCAGCTCAGGGCAGGCTATGAACACTGAAGCTTTCTTT.

The genes are TRBV7-3 and TRBJ2-7, with TRBD1 matching 8 bases. Germline CDR1 reads SGHTA; CDR2 reads FQGTGA. With V trimmed by 5 bases and J by 0 bases, 6 bases remained unmatched. This CDR3 has 15 amino acids. The CDR3 here is CASSTGQGASYEQYF. The DNA for the CDR3 is TGTGCCAGCAGCACTGGCCAGGGGGCCTCCTACGAGCAGTACTTC.

This clone was observed a few times. The chain combines TRBV5-6 with TRBJ2-7; no clear D. Trimming removed 4 bases at V and 3 bases at J, with 8 bases between. The germline V gene has CDR1 SGHDT and CDR2 YYEEEE. The CDR3 contains 12 residues. The CDR3 nucleotides are TGTGCCAGCAGCCCCTCCGGCTACGAGCAGTACTTC. Protein sequence: CASSPSGYEQYF.

The chain has TRBV5-1 and TRBJ2-5; TRBD2 aligns across 7 bases. The germline V gene has CDR1 SGHRS and CDR2 YFSETQ. The CDR3 loop spans 17 amino acids. The junction had 14 bases not matched to a gene; V was cut back by 5 bases and J by 1 base. CDR3 DNA sequence: TGCGCCAGCAGGCCAGGAGCGGGGAGTGGGTTCCAAGAGACCCAGTACTTC. This gives the protein CASRPGAGSGFQETQYF. Supplemented by reference TRBV5-1 and TRBJ2-5, the full variable domain reads KAGVTQTPRYLIKTRGQQVTLSCSPISGHRSVSWYQQTPGQGLQFLFEYFSETQRNKGNFPGRFSGRQFSNSRSEMNVSTLELGDSALYLCASRPGAGSGFQETQYFGPGTRLLVL.

J is TRBJ2-3 and V is TRBV4-1, with D maybe TRBD1 (5 bases). V gave up 3 bases and J gave up 5 bases, with 15 bases separating them. The CDR3 loop spans 15 amino acids. CDR1 and CDR2 (germline): MGHRA, YSYEKL. The CDR3, as DNA: TGCGCCAGCAGCCAGTCGGGTTGGGGCAAAGATACGCAGTATTTT. As protein: CASSQSGWGKDTQYF.

The J gene is TRBJ2-3, the V gene TRBV4-1; D is unresolved. The V gene lost 5 bases and the J gene lost 6 bases, with 12 bases spanning the gap. The CDR3 runs 13 residues. Germline CDR1 MGHRA, CDR2 YSYEKL. CDR3 protein: CASSSPGPDTQYF. The CDR3 DNA sequence: TGCGCCAGCAGCTCCCCTGGCCCGGATACGCAGTATTTT.

The CDR3 DNA reads as TGTGCCAGCATGCGGGACAGGGACTGGGATGGCTACACCTTC. Protein sequence: CASMRDRDWDGYTF. The rearrangement joins TRBV6-1 to TRBJ1-2; 9 positions match TRBD1. The CDR3 has 14 residues. With 7 bases clipped from V and 6 bases from J, the junction kept 9 bases outside the gene matches. CDR1 is MNHNS, CDR2 SASEGT, per germline.

V gene TRBV2 combines with J gene TRBJ1-4; D is unclear. Germline V gene data show CDR1 as SNHLY and CDR2 as FYNNEI. The CDR3 runs 14 residues. The V end lost 6 bases, the J end lost 7 bases, and 15 bases lay between the germline ends. CDR3 nucleotides: TGTGCCAGCAGCCTCGCTAGACGCGGTGAAAAACTGTTTTTT. It yields the protein CASSLARRGEKLFF.

V usage is TRBV9 and J usage is TRBJ2-1; no firm D call. The V end was cut by 0 bases, the J end by 0 bases, with 7 bases between. The CDR3 loop spans 15 amino acids. Germline V gene lookup returns CDR1 SGDLS and CDR2 YYNGEE. The CDR3 protein is CASSVGQFSYNEQFF. CDR3 nucleotide sequence: TGTGCCAGCAGCGTAGGCCAGTTCTCCTACAATGAGCAGTTCTTC.

This chain links TRBV11-1 with TRBJ2-5, with 9 positions matching TRBD2. The V segment lost 6 bases and the J segment 1 base; nucleotides outside the gene matches: 6. This CDR3 has 15 residues. The germline V gene encodes CDR1 SGHAT and CDR2 FQDESV (reference sequence). As DNA, the CDR3 is TGTGCCAGCAGGGTCCTAGCGGGGACCCAAGAGACCCAGTACTTC. Its protein product is CASRVLAGTQETQYF.